These 13 T cell receptor beta chains share one sample of origin, sequenced in a study of regulatory T cells in long-lasting Graves disease. With iRepertoire HTBI primers and Arm-PCR of CDR3 regions, TCR beta libraries were built. In TCRdb, the multiplex PCR reads were re-called with MiXCR into one record per CDR3 protein. The profile shows around 420,000 distinct CDR3 sequences, 15% to 19% of them singletons. Time point here: newly diagnosed GD, antithyroid drugs for less than 3 months. Making the TCR library involved RNA that had been extracted from PBMCs. The starting material was peripheral blood mononuclear cells (PBMCs), obtained at new diagnosis, from a patient treated with antithyroid drugs. These TCRs come from a female donor with Graves disease.

Ten or more counts support this clonotype. V and J are TRBV20-1 and TRBJ1-1, with D possibly matching TRBD1 (6 bases). Deletions cut 6 bases from V and 1 base from J, with 15 bases between. Germline V gene data show CDR1 as DFQATT and CDR2 as SNEGSKA (reference sequence). The CDR3 is 14 amino acids. CDR3 loop: CSAQGGGPNTEAFF. The CDR3 nucleotides read TGCAGTGCCCAGGGCGGGGGGCCGAACACTGAAGCTTTCTTT.

This clonotype showed up many times. This chain links TRBV6-1 with TRBJ1-2, with D possibly matching TRBD1 (6 bases). This CDR3 contains 15 residues. V was pared by 7 bases and J by 0 bases, with 15 bases between. Germline values: CDR1 MNHNS, CDR2 SASEGT. DNA of the CDR3: TGTGCCAGCACCCCAACAGGGAGAGCTAACTATGGCTACACCTTC. Amino acids: CASTPTGRANYGYTF.

The chain is built from TRBV18 and TRBJ1-1; no clear D gene. The CDR3 is 14 amino acids. Germline V gene lookup returns CDR1 KGHSH and CDR2 LQKENI. V was shortened by 6 bases and J by 11 bases, with 22 bases between the two germline ends. The CDR3 protein is CASSPRREGHEAFF. CDR3 bases: TGTGCCAGCTCCCCCCGCCGGGAAGGGCATGAGGCTTTCTTT.

As regards this clonotype: The likely explanation is a read error, given a far larger clone one base away. The chain couples TRBV11-2 to TRBJ2-1; 7 nucleotides match TRBD2. With V trimmed by 5 bases and J by 10 bases, 17 bases remained unmatched. The CDR3 is 16 amino acids. CDR1 SGHAT and CDR2 FQNNGV come from the germline V gene. The CDR3 DNA follows: TGTGCCAGCAGCCCCAGAAGACAACTCCGGGACTACGAGCAGTTCTTC. Protein: CASSPRRQLRDYEQFF.

Remarks on this clonotype: A read error is possible here, since a much larger clone lies one base away. The chain couples TRBV7-2 to TRBJ1-5, with 7 bases fitting TRBD1. The CDR3 totals 16 residues. CDR1 SGHTA and CDR2 FQGNSA come from the germline V gene. The ends lost 5 bases at V and 6 bases at J; junction bases unmatched: 13. CDR3 nucleotide sequence: TGTGCCAGCAGCCCGCAAACAGGGGCTCGTATTCAGCCCCAGCATTTT. This codes for CASSPQTGARIQPQHF.

This clonotype turned up a few times. The chain carries TRBV9 and TRBJ1-1; TRBD1 might be the D (5 bases). The CDR3 runs to 13 residues. V was cut by 2 bases and J by 5 bases, with 10 bases left in between. Germline CDR1 reads SGDLS; CDR2 reads YYNGEE. Written as DNA, the CDR3 is TGTGCCAGCAGCGTCGGGGGTTGGACTGAAGCTTTCTTT. This sequence encodes CASSVGGWTEAFF.

V usage is TRBV7-3 and J usage is TRBJ2-2, with no clear D. The V gene lost 0 bases and the J gene lost 4 bases, with 12 bases spanning the gap. The germline CDR1 and CDR2 sequences are SGHTA and FQGTGA. CDR3 size: 16 residues. The CDR3 is CASSLTLGSGTGELFF. The CDR3, as DNA: TGTGCCAGCAGCTTAACCCTGGGATCGGGCACCGGGGAGCTGTTTTTT.

V usage is TRBV7-2 and J usage is TRBJ1-1; 10 nucleotides align to TRBD1. Germline V gives CDR1 SGHTA, CDR2 FQGNSA. V lost 4 bases and J lost 3; bases outside the gene matches: 11. The CDR3 runs 17 residues. The DNA for the CDR3 is TGTGCCAGCAGCTCCCGGGACAGGGGATTCCGGGACACTGAAGCTTTCTTT. Encoded protein: CASSSRDRGFRDTEAFF.

This clonotype was seen at least ten times. The J gene is TRBJ2-5, the V gene TRBV6-1, with TRBD2 identical over 8 bases. V lost 2 bases and J lost 5; bases outside the gene matches: 1. The CDR3 has 13 amino acids. In germline, CDR1 is MNHNS, CDR2 SASEGT. This chain's CDR3 is CASSELAGETQYF. DNA for the CDR3: TGTGCCAGCAGTGAACTAGCGGGTGAGACCCAGTACTTC.

The V gene is TRBV20-1, the J gene TRBJ1-2, with 7 bases identical to TRBD1. J was trimmed by 4 bases and V by 5 bases; bases with no gene match: 7. Germline V gene data show CDR1 as DFQATT and CDR2 as SNEGSKA (reference sequence). This CDR3 comprises 13 residues. CDR3: CSAENRGSYGYTF. CDR3 coding DNA: TGCAGTGCTGAAAACAGGGGAAGCTATGGCTACACCTTC.

This clonotype came up many times. The chain joins TRBV4-3 to TRBJ2-3; the D is unclear. The germline V gene encodes CDR1 LGHNA and CDR2 YSLEER. Trimming left V 0 bases short and J 5 bases short, with 12 bases between. The CDR3 totals 15 residues. The CDR3 sequence: CASSQDFIPGDTQYF. The CDR3 DNA reads TGCGCCAGCAGCCAAGATTTCATCCCAGGAGATACGCAGTATTTT.

This rearrangement joins TRBV19 to TRBJ2-2; D uncertain. The CDR3 spans 17 residues. V shed 1 base and J shed 1 base, with 13 bases lying between them. Per germline, CDR1 LNHDA and CDR2 SQIVND (reference sequence). The CDR3 is CASSIAPAVRNTGELFF. CDR3 sequence (DNA): TGTGCCAGTAGTATAGCCCCGGCGGTTCGGAACACCGGGGAGCTGTTTTTT. Together with reference TRBV19 and TRBJ2-2, the CDR3 gives the full variable domain: DGGITQSPKYLFRKEGQNVTLSCEQNLNHDAMYWYRQDPGQGLRLIYYSQIVNDFQKGDIAEGYSVSREKKESFPLTVTSAQKNPTAFYLCASSIAPAVRNTGELFFGEGSRLTVL.

At least ten counts were recorded for this clonotype. V usage is TRBV6-5 and J usage is TRBJ1-1, with 11 positions matching TRBD1. Germline V gene sequence: CDR1 MNHEY, CDR2 SVGAGI. The junction had 11 bases not matched to a gene; V was cut back by 1 base and J by 4 bases. The CDR3 extends over 18 amino acids. The CDR3 DNA sequence: TGTGCCAGCAGTTACTGGAAAGGGACAGGGGGTTCAAGCACTGAAGCTTTCTTT. It encodes CASSYWKGTGGSSTEAFF.